These T cell receptor beta chains were read from a single sample in a study. Each CDR3 protein is one row after TCRdb ran MiXCR on the 5' RACE reads. Here the sample spans approximately 58,000 distinct CDR3 sequences, about 26% being singletons. Sequencing was done on a sample of tumor-infiltrating Tregs sorted from the breast tumor. The receptor source for this set is a female donor with breast cancer. Both conserved end residues are part of each CDR3. D genes are given only for firm matches. Part of the rows lack a size; the others show once, few, many or a class for expanded clones.

v_gene	abundance	j_gene	d_gene	len	CDR3nt	CDR3aa
TRBV28	-	TRBJ2-7	-	15	TGTGCCAGCACCGGTTCAGGGACTCTCTCCTACGAGCAGTACTTC	CASTGSGTLSYEQYF
TRBV10-3	many	TRBJ1-2	TRBD1	14	TGTGCCATCAGTGACGGGACAGCCCGAGATGGCTACACCTTC	CAISDGTARDGYTF
TRBV29-1	many	TRBJ1-2	TRBD1	13	TGCAGCGCTGGTGGACAGGGTAACTATGGCTACACCTTC	CSAGGQGNYGYTF
TRBV7-9	many	TRBJ1-5	TRBD1	15	TGTGCCAGCAGCAACACAGGGGGCCTCAATCAGCCCCAGCATTTT	CASSNTGGLNQPQHF
TRBV6-5	-	TRBJ2-1	TRBD2	16	TGTGCCAGCAGTGAAGCAGAACGGGGGGGTCACAATGAGCAGTTCTTC	CASSEAERGGHNEQFF
TRBV2	few	TRBJ1-1	-	13	TGTGCCAACAAGAGACAGATGAACACTGAAGCTTTCTTT	CANKRQMNTEAFF
TRBV28	once	TRBJ2-5	-	14	TGTGCCAGCAGTTTAGCGGGATCTCCAGAGACCCAGTACTTC	CASSLAGSPETQYF
TRBV7-2	-	TRBJ1-2	-	13	TGTTCCAGCAGCTTGACGGGCCACTATGGCTACACCTTC	CSSSLTGHYGYTF
TRBV27	-	TRBJ2-5	TRBD1	13	TGTGCCAGCGGGGAACAGGGGGGTGAGACCCAGTACTTC	CASGEQGGETQYF
TRBV5-1	few	TRBJ2-4	TRBD2	17	TGCGCCAGCAGCCAAACTAGCGGGGGGTTAGCCAAAAACATTCAGTACTTC	CASSQTSGGLAKNIQYF
TRBV9	few	TRBJ2-2	TRBD1	14	TGTGCCAGCAGCGTAACAGGGGAACCCGGGGAGCTGTTTTTT	CASSVTGEPGELFF
TRBV20-1	-	TRBJ2-3	-	13	TGCAGTGGCTTGGCGGGGCGGACAGATACGCAGTATTTT	CSGLAGRTDTQYF
TRBV5-4	few	TRBJ2-1	-	17	TGTGCCAGCAGCTTGGTGCTAGCGCCGACGCCCTACAATGAGCAGTTCTTC	CASSLVLAPTPYNEQFF
TRBV12-3/TRBV12-4	many	TRBJ2-5	-	14	TGTGCCAGCAGTTTGCCTACTAGCCAAGAGACCCAGTACTTC	CASSLPTSQETQYF
TRBV5-5	-	TRBJ2-2	-	16	TGTGCCAGCAGCTTGGTCCGCCAGGTTAACACCGGGGAGCTGTTTTTT	CASSLVRQVNTGELFF